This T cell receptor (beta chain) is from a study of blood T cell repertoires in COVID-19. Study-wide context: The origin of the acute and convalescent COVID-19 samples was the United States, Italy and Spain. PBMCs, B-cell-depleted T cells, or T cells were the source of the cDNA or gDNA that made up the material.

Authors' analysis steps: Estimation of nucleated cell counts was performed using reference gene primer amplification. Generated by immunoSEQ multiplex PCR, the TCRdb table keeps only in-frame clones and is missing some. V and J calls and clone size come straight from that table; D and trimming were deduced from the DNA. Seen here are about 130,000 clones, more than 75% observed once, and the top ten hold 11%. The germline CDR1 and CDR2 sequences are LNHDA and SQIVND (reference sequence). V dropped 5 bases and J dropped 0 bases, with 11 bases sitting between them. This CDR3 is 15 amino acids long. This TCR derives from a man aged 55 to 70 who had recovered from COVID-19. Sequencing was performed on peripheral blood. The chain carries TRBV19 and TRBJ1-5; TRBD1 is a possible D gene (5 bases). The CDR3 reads CASSSGGVSNQPQHF. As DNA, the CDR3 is TGTGCCAGTAGTTCGGGGGGGGTTAGCAATCAGCCCCAGCATTTT. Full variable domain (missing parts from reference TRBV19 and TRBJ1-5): DGGITQSPKYLFRKEGQNVTLSCEQNLNHDAMYWYRQDPGQGLRLIYYSQIVNDFQKGDIAEGYSVSREKKESFPLTVTSAQKNPTAFYLCASSSGGVSNQPQHFGDGTRLSIL.